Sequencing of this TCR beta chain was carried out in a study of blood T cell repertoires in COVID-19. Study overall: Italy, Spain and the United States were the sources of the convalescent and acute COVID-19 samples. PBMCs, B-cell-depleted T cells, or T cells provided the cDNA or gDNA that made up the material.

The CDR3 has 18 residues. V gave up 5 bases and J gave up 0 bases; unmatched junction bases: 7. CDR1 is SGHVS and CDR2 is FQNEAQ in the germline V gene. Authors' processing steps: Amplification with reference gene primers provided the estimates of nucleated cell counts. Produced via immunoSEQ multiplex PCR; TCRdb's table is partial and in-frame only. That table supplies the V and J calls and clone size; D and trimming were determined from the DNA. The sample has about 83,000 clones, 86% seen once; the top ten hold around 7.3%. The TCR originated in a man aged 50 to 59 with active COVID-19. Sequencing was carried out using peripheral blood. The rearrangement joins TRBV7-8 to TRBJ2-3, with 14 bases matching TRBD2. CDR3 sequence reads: CASSTEGLAGASTDTQYF. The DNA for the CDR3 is TGTGCCAGCAGCACAGAGGGACTAGCGGGAGCAAGCACAGATACGCAGTATTTT.